This is a list of T cell receptor beta chains from one sample in a study of OX40 agonist ivuxolimab in advanced cancers. Sequencing used immunoSEQ multiplex PCR; TCRdb keeps in-frame clones, though not all of them. The sample has some 10,000 clones, around 80% seen once. The sample here was CD4+ or CD8+ T cells sorted from blood, taken in a trial of the OX40 agonist ivuxolimab. The receptors stem from an adult with an advanced solid tumor such as melanoma, head and neck, liver or kidney cancer. CDR3s include the opening cysteine and the closing phenylalanine or tryptophan. D genes are given only for firm matches. Where a row states a size, it is once, few, many or the class of an expanded clone; other rows omit it.

CDR3 protein	CDR3 DNA	V gene	J gene	clone size	D gene
CASSQEPATYYEQYF	TGTGCCAGCAGCCAAGAGCCAGCAACCTACTACGAGCAGTACTTC	TRBV5-4	TRBJ2-7	.	.
CASSSPPDRTEAFF	TGTGCCAGCAGCAGTCCCCCGGACAGAACTGAAGCTTTCTTT	TRBV6-1	TRBJ1-1	.	.
CASSHSGTEETQYF	TGTGCCAGCAGCCACTCCGGCACCGAAGAGACCCAGTACTTC	TRBV6-5	TRBJ2-5	.	.
CASTYSPDYNEQFF	TGTGCCAGCACTTACTCCCCAGACTACAATGAGCAGTTCTTC	TRBV6-5	TRBJ2-1	.	.
CSVEGMGLGGYTF	TGCAGCGTTGAAGGGATGGGGCTTGGAGGCTACACCTTC	TRBV29-1	TRBJ1-2	.	.
CAWSVLDSGVGEQYF	TGTGCCTGGAGTGTACTTGACAGTGGTGTAGGCGAGCAGTACTTC	TRBV30	TRBJ2-7	.	.
CASTGTGDRAGYNEQFF	TGTGCCAGCACCGGGACAGGGGACAGAGCAGGGTACAATGAGCAGTTCTTC	TRBV7-9	TRBJ2-1	.	TRBD1
CASSLVTGGDTEAFF	TGTGCCAGCAGCTTGGTGACAGGTGGGGACACTGAAGCTTTCTTT	TRBV5-4	TRBJ1-1	once	.
CASRPLWGEIGDIQYF	TGCGCCAGCAGGCCTTTGTGGGGGGAAATCGGAGACATTCAGTACTTC	TRBV5-1	TRBJ2-4	.	.
CASSQRPGAGETQYF	TGCGCCAGCAGCCAAAGGCCAGGGGCGGGGGAGACCCAGTACTTC	TRBV4-1	TRBJ2-5	.	.
CAMWDRGIGYTF	TGTGCCATGTGGGACAGGGGGATCGGCTACACCTTC	TRBV19	TRBJ1-2	.	TRBD1
CASSSSGVNYGYTF	TGTGCCAGCAGCTCCTCGGGGGTAAACTATGGCTACACCTTC	TRBV11-2	TRBJ1-2	.	.
CASSEWSGGTEAFF	TGTGCCAGCAGTGAATGGTCAGGGGGCACTGAAGCTTTCTTT	TRBV6-5	TRBJ1-1	.	TRBD1
CASSLSGGDQPQHF	TGTGCCAGCAGCTTATCGGGGGGGGATCAGCCCCAGCATTTT	TRBV11-2	TRBJ1-5	.	.
CASSIMLGETQYF	TGTGCCAGTAGTATTATGTTAGGGGAGACCCAGTACTTC	TRBV19	TRBJ2-5	.	.
CASRSTILEQFF	TGTGCCAGCAGGTCGACTATTCTTGAGCAGTTCTTC	TRBV2	TRBJ2-1	once	.
CASSPYPGTGYSPLHF	TGTGCCAGTAGTCCCTACCCCGGGACAGGATATTCACCCCTCCACTTT	TRBV19	TRBJ1-6	.	TRBD1
CASSEGREWYSPLHF	TGTGCCAGCAGTGAGGGCAGGGAGTGGTATTCACCCCTCCACTTT	TRBV2	TRBJ1-6	.	.
CAAGGQGALEQYF	TGTGCGGCCGGGGGACAGGGAGCTTTAGAGCAGTACTTC	TRBV6-1	TRBJ2-7	.	TRBD1
CAITSGGNQPQHF	TGTGCCATCACCTCAGGGGGTAATCAGCCCCAGCATTTT	TRBV10-3	TRBJ1-5	.	TRBD1
CASSLEGFDSPLHF	TGTGCCAGCAGCTTAGAAGGGTTTGACTCACCCCTCCACTTT	TRBV4-2	TRBJ1-6	.	.
CASSLEESGANVLTF	TGTGCCAGCAGCTTAGAGGAATCTGGGGCCAACGTCCTGACTTTC	TRBV7-9	TRBJ2-6	.	.
CASSYSYSNQPQHF	TGTGCCAGCAGTTACTCCTATAGCAATCAGCCCCAGCATTTT	TRBV6-6	TRBJ1-5	.	.
CASSLGRGQGPPSRKETQYF	TGCGCCAGCAGCTTGGGGAGGGGACAGGGGCCCCCGTCCCGTAAAGAGACCCAGTACTTC	TRBV5-1	TRBJ2-5	.	TRBD1
CSGGRWNTEAFF	TGCAGCGGCGGTAGGTGGAACACTGAAGCTTTCTTT	TRBV29-1	TRBJ1-1	.	.
CASSQTTYNEQFF	TGTGCCAGCAGCCAAACGACCTACAATGAGCAGTTCTTC	TRBV14	TRBJ2-1	.	.
CASSLGLAGYEQYF	TGTGCCAGCAGCTTAGGACTAGCGGGTTACGAGCAGTACTTC	TRBV13	TRBJ2-7	.	TRBD2
CASSPDGGAWNSPLHF	TGTGCCAGCAGCCCGGATGGGGGCGCGTGGAATTCACCCCTCCACTTT	TRBV5-6	TRBJ1-6	medium-sized	.
CASNPTVLNTEAFF	TGCGCCAGCAACCCGACAGTTTTGAACACTGAAGCTTTCTTT	TRBV4-1	TRBJ1-1	.	.
CASSEDSYTGELFF	TGTGCCAGCAGCGAGGACTCCTACACCGGGGAGCTGTTTTTT	TRBV7-7	TRBJ2-2	.	.
CASSVGAGADTEAFF	TGTGCCAGCAGCGTAGGAGCAGGGGCTGACACTGAAGCTTTCTTT	TRBV9	TRBJ1-1	.	.